These 2 T cell receptor beta chains originate from one sample sequenced in a study of blood T cell repertoires in COVID-19. Using immunoSEQ multiplex PCR, the repertoire was profiled, and TCRdb retains in-frame clones only, with some absent. The sample consists of around 99,000 clones, around 82% of them appearing once. The sequenced material came from peripheral blood. These receptors came from a human donor in a cohort sampled during active or convalescent COVID-19.

The chain joins TRBV14 to TRBJ2-4; unclear D gene. CDR1 SGHDN and CDR2 FVKESK come from the germline V gene. The CDR3 covers 13 residues. V was trimmed by 4 bases and J by 4 bases, leaving 8 bases between them. The CDR3 is CASSPTRKNIQYF. DNA for the CDR3: TGTGCCAGCAGCCCAACGAGGAAAAACATTCAGTACTTC.

This clone was recorded once. CDR3 DNA: TGTGCCAGCAGGACTAGCGGGGGGGCGTGGAGTGAGCAGTTCTTC. It codes for CASRTSGGAWSEQFF. The chain carries TRBV6-5 and TRBJ2-1, with 14 nucleotides matching TRBD2. V lost 6 bases, J lost 9 bases, and 7 bases stayed unmatched. CDR1 and CDR2 (germline): MNHEY, SVGAGI. There are 15 residues in the CDR3.